This note documents a single T cell receptor (beta chain) sequence. Antigen unknown. Clones were sequenced by immunoSEQ multiplex PCR, and TCRdb holds only the in-frame ones, with some missing. The repertoire holds 17,000 or so clones, with less than 75% as singletons. V was clipped by 7 bases and J by 0 bases; unmatched bases: 10. Germline lookup yields CDR1 LNHDA and CDR2 SQIVND (reference sequence). This CDR3 comprises 16 residues. This sample is part of a study of PD-1 blockade in classical Hodgkin lymphoma. Study overall: Each patient was given nivolumab 3 mg/kg through a vein every 2 weeks. The study, taken as a whole, reports: Before treatment, TCR diversity in newly diagnosed patients was reportedly lower than in healthy donors. Complete responders possessed baseline diversity comparable to newly diagnosed patients.

Time point described: cycle 4 day 1 (C4D1), after about 6 weeks of nivolumab. All the patients suffered relapse after autologous stem cell transplantation, and brentuximab vedotin exposure differed. The specimen was peripheral blood mononuclear cells (PBMCs), collected before the fourth cycle of nivolumab. The origin of this receptor is a human donor with classical Hodgkin lymphoma. The chain employs TRBV19 and TRBJ1-1; 8 nucleotides agree with TRBD1. The CDR3 nucleotides read TGTGCCAGTACCCAAGGGACAGGCACGATGAACACTGAAGCTTTCTTT. Translating gives CASTQGTGTMNTEAFF.